The rows below give T cell receptor beta chains drawn from one sample of a study of OX40 agonist ivuxolimab in advanced cancers. Here immunoSEQ multiplex PCR was the method, and the copy in TCRdb shows in-frame clones only, minus some. The sample shows tens of thousands of clones, more than 85% of them seen only once. The sequencing here drew on CD4+ or CD8+ T cells sorted from blood, taken in a trial of the OX40 agonist ivuxolimab. These receptors were collected from an adult with an advanced solid tumor such as melanoma, head and neck, liver or kidney cancer. Both conserved end residues are part of each CDR3. Each record gives: J gene, V gene, clone size, D gene, CDR3 protein, CDR3 DNA. D genes are given only for firm matches. Size is stated for part of the rows, as once, few or many counts, or as a class when the clone is expanded.

J: TRBJ1-5; V: TRBV30; size: .; D: .; CDR3: CAWTRKLGDQPQHF; DNA: TGTGCCTGGACCCGGAAACTAGGGGATCAGCCCCAGCATTTT
J: TRBJ1-1; V: TRBV7-2; size: .; D: TRBD1; CDR3: CASSWKTGQPNTEAFF; DNA: TGTGCCAGCAGCTGGAAAACGGGACAGCCAAACACTGAAGCTTTCTTT
J: TRBJ2-2; V: TRBV5-4; size: .; D: TRBD1; CDR3: CASSPRQGITGELFF; DNA: TGTGCCAGCAGCCCCCGACAGGGGATCACCGGGGAGCTGTTTTTT
J: TRBJ1-1; V: TRBV7-8; size: .; D: .; CDR3: CASSETRGNTEAFF; DNA: TGTGCCAGCAGCGAAACCAGGGGGAACACTGAAGCTTTCTTT
J: TRBJ2-3; V: TRBV10-3; size: .; D: TRBD1; CDR3: CAIKGQGTDTQYF; DNA: TGTGCCATCAAGGGACAGGGAACAGATACGCAGTATTTT
J: TRBJ1-1; V: TRBV4-1; size: .; D: .; CDR3: CASSQDRLNTEAFF; DNA: TGCGCCAGCAGCCAAGACAGGTTGAACACTGAAGCTTTCTTT
J: TRBJ1-5; V: TRBV6-5; size: .; D: .; CDR3: CASSNRADQPQHF; DNA: TGTGCCAGCAGTAACAGGGCCGATCAGCCCCAGCATTTT
J: TRBJ2-7; V: TRBV19; size: few; D: .; CDR3: CASSISRALTYEQYF; DNA: TGTGCCAGTAGTATTAGCAGGGCTCTTACCTACGAGCAGTACTTC
J: TRBJ2-5; V: TRBV18; size: .; D: .; CDR3: CASSPPLGVKTQYF; DNA: TGTGCCAGCTCACCACCGCTGGGAGTAAAGACCCAGTACTTC
J: TRBJ2-1; V: TRBV28; size: .; D: TRBD1; CDR3: CASIRGAGGSVEQFF; DNA: TGTGCCAGCATAAGGGGGGCAGGGGGCTCGGTTGAGCAGTTCTTC
J: TRBJ2-7; V: TRBV2; size: .; D: TRBD1; CDR3: CASSEVVTGGRNYF; DNA: TGTGCCAGCAGTGAAGTCGTTACAGGGGGGCGCAATTACTTC
J: TRBJ2-7; V: TRBV6-6; size: .; D: .; CDR3: CASSYPGASSYEQYF; DNA: TGTGCCAGCAGTTACCCAGGGGCAAGCTCCTACGAGCAGTACTTC
J: TRBJ2-5; V: TRBV19; size: .; D: TRBD1; CDR3: CASSKATGGGRETQYF; DNA: TGTGCCAGTAGTAAGGCGACAGGGGGAGGACGAGAGACCCAGTACTTC
J: TRBJ2-6; V: TRBV19; size: .; D: .; CDR3: CASSSPGANVLTF; DNA: TGTGCCAGTAGTTCACCTGGGGCCAACGTCCTGACTTTC
J: TRBJ2-3; V: TRBV4-2; size: .; D: TRBD2; CDR3: CASSPHVISGSTASTDTQYF; DNA: TGTGCCAGCAGCCCCCATGTTATTAGCGGGAGTACAGCTAGCACAGATACGCAGTATTTT
J: TRBJ2-7; V: TRBV6-5; size: .; D: TRBD1; CDR3: CATGQVYEQYF; DNA: TGTGCCACCGGACAGGTCTACGAGCAGTACTTC
J: TRBJ1-2; V: TRBV28; size: .; D: TRBD1; CDR3: CASSSTGGADYGYIF; DNA: TGTGCCAGCAGTTCAACAGGGGGCGCGGACTATGGCTACATCTTC
J: TRBJ2-6; V: TRBV9; size: .; D: .; CDR3: CASSPLAGVVAGANVLTF; DNA: TGTGCCAGCAGCCCTCTGGCAGGGGTGGTAGCTGGGGCCAACGTCCTGACTTTC
J: TRBJ1-4; V: TRBV5-1; size: .; D: .; CDR3: CASSLQGYPNEKLFF; DNA: TGCGCCAGCAGCTTACAAGGGTACCCAAATGAAAAACTGTTTTTT
J: TRBJ2-5; V: TRBV11-3; size: .; D: .; CDR3: CASSLDPGAGETQYF; DNA: TGTGCCAGCAGCTTAGATCCAGGGGCGGGAGAGACCCAGTACTTC
J: TRBJ2-5; V: TRBV6-5; size: .; D: TRBD2; CDR3: CASRTGGVTQYF; DNA: TGTGCCAGCAGGACGGGGGGAGTGACCCAGTACTTC
J: TRBJ2-1; V: TRBV4-1; size: once; D: .; CDR3: CASSQAGARVGNEQFF; DNA: TGCGCCAGCAGCCAAGCAGGCGCCAGGGTCGGCAATGAGCAGTTCTTC